This is a list of T cell receptor beta chains from one sample in a study of control samples from healthy donors and cancer patients. The table came from immunoSEQ multiplex PCR; TCRdb's copy has only in-frame clones and leaves some out. This sample carries some 130,000 clones, 85% to 95% of them seen once, and the ten largest clones take roughly 1.7%. Sequencing was carried out using PBMCs. These receptors originate from a man aged 45-65 years with head and neck cancer. CDR3s include the opening cysteine and the closing phenylalanine or tryptophan. The D gene is left open where the match is weak. Rows may omit the clone size; those that give it use once, few, many or a size class.

.	TRBV2	.	TRBJ2-7	CASSVRGSYEQYF	TGTGCCAGCAGTGTAAGGGGTTCCTACGAGCAGTACTTC
.	TRBV7-2	.	TRBJ2-1	CASSLSWTGYNEQFF	TGTGCCAGCAGCTTAAGCTGGACTGGTTACAATGAGCAGTTCTTC
few	TRBV19	.	TRBJ1-1	CASARRGGANTEAFF	TGTGCCAGCGCGCGCCGGGGAGGGGCGAACACTGAAGCTTTCTTT
.	TRBV30	TRBD1	TRBJ1-5	CALGQGNQPQHF	TGTGCCTTGGGACAGGGAAATCAGCCCCAGCATTTT
.	TRBV19	TRBD2	TRBJ2-1	CASSWTSGGRDEQFF	TGTGCCAGTAGTTGGACTAGCGGGGGGAGGGATGAGCAGTTCTTC
.	TRBV7-2	.	TRBJ2-1	CASSLARHNEQFF	TGTGCCAGCAGCTTAGCTAGGCACAATGAGCAGTTCTTC
.	TRBV27	.	TRBJ2-5	CASRLRQVGETQYF	TGTGCCAGCCGTCTGAGGCAGGTAGGTGAGACCCAGTACTTC
.	TRBV6-6	.	TRBJ2-2	CASSSRWGDTGELFF	TGTGCCAGCAGTTCAAGGTGGGGGGACACCGGGGAGCTGTTTTTT
once	TRBV5-6	.	TRBJ2-2	CASSRQTWVGYTGELFF	TGTGCCAGCAGCCGCCAGACGTGGGTTGGATACACCGGGGAGCTGTTTTTT
few	TRBV7-2	TRBD2	TRBJ2-2	CASSFLLAGGQLELFF	TGTGCCAGCAGCTTCCTTCTAGCGGGGGGGCAACTGGAGCTGTTTTTT
.	TRBV4-1	.	TRBJ2-1	CASSPDSMVYNEQFF	TGCGCCAGCAGCCCTGACTCTATGGTCTACAATGAGCAGTTCTTC
.	TRBV3-1/TRBV3-2	.	TRBJ1-6	CASSQEGGSPLHF	TGTGCCAGCAGCCAAGAAGGTGGTTCACCCCTCCACTTT
.	TRBV7-2	TRBD1	TRBJ1-4	CASSLAVTGLDEKLFF	TGTGCCAGCAGCTTAGCAGTGACAGGGCTAGATGAAAAACTGTTTTTT
.	TRBV7-9	.	TRBJ2-6	CASSLISSSGANVLTF	TGTGCCAGCAGCTTAATCTCGAGCTCTGGGGCCAACGTCCTGACTTTC
.	TRBV6-5	TRBD1	TRBJ2-7	CASRDRGFREQYF	TGTGCCAGCCGGGACAGGGGGTTTCGCGAGCAGTACTTC
.	TRBV5-4	.	TRBJ1-1	CASSLRTISNRNTEAFF	TGTGCCAGCAGCTTGCGAACGATTTCTAACAGGAACACTGAAGCTTTCTTT
.	TRBV30	.	TRBJ1-2	CAWSVRARLPEYYGYTF	TGTGCCTGGAGTGTACGGGCCAGGTTACCGGAATACTATGGCTACACCTTC
.	TRBV29-1	.	TRBJ1-2	CSVQQQGRNGYTF	TGCAGCGTCCAGCAACAGGGTAGGAATGGCTACACCTTC
.	TRBV27	TRBD1	TRBJ1-2	CASSIIPQGDSPYGYTF	TGTGCCAGCAGTATCATACCACAGGGGGATTCGCCTTATGGCTACACCTTC
.	TRBV3-1/TRBV3-2	.	TRBJ2-1	CASSQAADNEQFF	TGTGCCAGCAGCCAAGCAGCCGACAATGAGCAGTTCTTC
.	TRBV4-3	.	TRBJ2-5	CASSQALFQETQYF	TGCGCCAGCAGCCAAGCTCTATTCCAAGAGACCCAGTACTTC
.	TRBV6-5	.	TRBJ1-1	CASSYRRWNTEAFF	TGTGCCAGCAGTTACAGGCGTTGGAACACTGAAGCTTTCTTT
.	TRBV29-1	.	TRBJ1-1	CSVDTAEVTEAFF	TGCAGCGTGGACACAGCTGAGGTAACTGAAGCTTTCTTT
.	TRBV4-3	TRBD2	TRBJ2-3	CASSQLSGGRTDTQYF	TGCGCCAGCAGCCAATTGAGCGGGGGCAGGACAGATACGCAGTATTTT
.	TRBV30	TRBD1	TRBJ1-3	CAWMEWGDSFYSGNTIYF	TGTGCCTGGATGGAGTGGGGGGACAGTTTTTACTCTGGAAACACCATATATTTT
.	TRBV4-1	.	TRBJ2-2	CASSQVQANTGELFF	TGCGCCAGCAGCCAAGTCCAAGCGAACACCGGGGAGCTGTTTTTT
.	TRBV7-2	TRBD2	TRBJ2-3	CASSLQAGGQEYTQYF	TGTGCCAGCAGCTTGCAAGCGGGGGGGCAGGAATATACGCAGTATTTT
.	TRBV6-5	.	TRBJ1-1	CASSRTQPYTEAFF	TGTGCCAGCAGTCGTACCCAGCCTTACACTGAAGCTTTCTTT
few	TRBV7-8	TRBD1	TRBJ1-3	CASSLTRQGVSGGNTIYF	TGTGCCAGCAGCTTAACCCGACAGGGGGTTAGTGGTGGAAACACCATATATTTT
.	TRBV3-1/TRBV3-2	.	TRBJ1-6	CASSQAVNSSPLHF	TGTGCCAGCAGCCAAGCCGTCAATAGTTCACCCCTCCACTTT
.	TRBV10-3	TRBD1	TRBJ1-4	CAISGLGQGARELFF	TGTGCCATCAGTGGACTCGGACAGGGGGCGAGGGAACTGTTTTTT
.	TRBV6-1	.	TRBJ1-4	CASSEEGAEKLFF	TGTGCCAGCAGTGAAGAAGGAGCGGAAAAACTGTTTTTT
.	TRBV28	.	TRBJ1-4	CASTRQGKLFF	TGTGCCAGCACCCGCCAGGGGAAACTGTTTTTT
.	TRBV11-2	.	TRBJ1-3	CASSPTGNTIYF	TGTGCCAGCAGCCCGACAGGAAACACCATATATTTT
.	TRBV6-5	.	TRBJ1-2	CATRTGPNYGYTF	TGTGCCACTAGAACAGGGCCTAACTATGGCTACACCTTC
once	TRBV4-1	.	TRBJ2-1	CASSQTKPGLGNEQFF	TGCGCCAGCAGCCAAACAAAACCGGGACTTGGGAATGAGCAGTTCTTC
.	TRBV18	.	TRBJ2-7	CASSPGYQMGDEQYF	TGTGCCAGCTCACCAGGTTACCAGATGGGGGACGAGCAGTACTTC
.	TRBV19	.	TRBJ1-2	CASSTPRGVYGYTF	TGTGCCAGTAGTACCCCTCGTGGAGTCTATGGCTACACCTTC
.	TRBV9	.	TRBJ2-3	CASSVSGSSTDTQYF	TGTGCCAGCAGCGTTTCAGGTTCTAGCACAGATACGCAGTATTTT
once	TRBV19	.	TRBJ1-3	CASSRDGYSGNTIYF	TGTGCCAGTAGTAGAGACGGTTACTCTGGAAACACCATATATTTT
once	TRBV28	.	TRBJ1-4	CASSPPEAGEKLFF	TGTGCCAGCAGTCCCCCGGAGGCTGGAGAAAAACTGTTTTTT
.	TRBV6-2/TRBV6-3	TRBD1	TRBJ2-7	CASTPGQNYEQYF	TGTGCCAGCACCCCGGGACAGAACTACGAGCAGTACTTC
.	TRBV3-1/TRBV3-2	.	TRBJ1-2	CASSPEGHLGNYGYTF	TGTGCCAGCAGCCCAGAGGGACACCTGGGAAACTATGGCTACACCTTC
.	TRBV7-8	TRBD1	TRBJ1-1	CASSLALEGASTEAFF	TGTGCCAGCAGCTTAGCCTTGGAGGGGGCGAGCACTGAAGCTTTCTTT
.	TRBV5-1	TRBD2	TRBJ2-1	CASSLGGGGAGNEQFF	TGCGCCAGCAGCTTGGGAGGCGGGGGGGCCGGGAATGAGCAGTTCTTC
.	TRBV19	.	TRBJ1-1	CASSPIQGWDTEAFF	TGTGCCAGTAGTCCGATACAGGGCTGGGACACTGAAGCTTTCTTT
.	TRBV12-3/TRBV12-4	.	TRBJ1-1	CASSPTGNTEAFF	TGTGCCAGCAGTCCGACAGGGAACACTGAAGCTTTCTTT
.	TRBV7-3	TRBD1	TRBJ2-1	CASSRGQGNEQFF	TGTGCCAGCAGCCGGGGACAGGGCAATGAGCAGTTCTTC
.	TRBV7-7	.	TRBJ2-3	CASSLTLGDTQYF	TGTGCCAGCAGTTTAACTTTAGGGGATACGCAGTATTTT
.	TRBV7-2	.	TRBJ2-1	CASSSVRGALYNEQFF	TGTGCCAGCAGCTCCGTGAGGGGGGCGCTATACAATGAGCAGTTCTTC
.	TRBV2	TRBD2	TRBJ2-2	CASSRNGGANGELFF	TGTGCCAGCAGTCGGAACGGGGGGGCGAACGGGGAGCTGTTTTTT
.	TRBV5-5	.	TRBJ2-3	CASSLVPLTDTQYF	TGTGCCAGCAGCTTAGTCCCTCTCACAGATACGCAGTATTTT
.	TRBV28	TRBD1	TRBJ1-5	CASSPWPGQTYQPQHF	TGTGCCAGCAGTCCCTGGCCGGGACAGACATATCAGCCCCAGCATTTT